One sample yielded the 3 T cell receptor beta chains listed below, sequenced in a study of T cells after yellow fever vaccination. TCRdb reprocessed the 5' RACE reads with MiXCR, giving one entry per CDR3 protein. The table shows about 340,000 distinct CDR3 sequences, with about 12% occurring only once. The sample in question was CD4+ T cells sorted from PBMCs, obtained 15 days after the yellow fever booster vaccination. The receptors here all came from a man between 18 and 29 years old who received the YFV17D yellow fever vaccine.

This clonotype was seen a few times. CDR3 sequence: CASSYRGVQETQYF. DNA of the CDR3: TGTGCCAGCAGTTACCGTGGGGTCCAAGAGACCCAGTACTTC. V and J are TRBV6-2 or TRBV6-3 and TRBJ2-5; no reliable D call. Trimming shortened V by 2 bases and J by 1 base, and 8 bases separated the two germline ends. The CDR3 has 14 residues. Germline V CDR1 and CDR2: MNHEY, SVGEGT.

This clonotype was counted only a few times. The V gene is TRBV28, the J gene TRBJ1-6; tentatively, D is TRBD1 (6 bases). The V gene lost 6 bases and the J gene lost 8 bases, with 20 bases spanning the gap. From germline, CDR1 is MDHEN and CDR2 SYDVKM. This CDR3 spans 16 amino acids. In nucleotides, the CDR3 is TGTGCCAGCAGCTCCGGGACACGGGGAGGGTATTCACCCCTCCACTTT. Translation gives CASSSGTRGGYSPLHF.

The chain has TRBV18 and TRBJ2-3; D not certain. Trimming took off 4 bases at V and 2 bases at J, with 10 bases between the two ends. Germline V gene sequence: CDR1 KGHSH, CDR2 LQKENI. The CDR3 consists of 14 residues. This chain's CDR3 is CASSRELVTDTQYF. The DNA of the CDR3 is TGTGCCAGCTCACGAGAACTCGTCACAGATACGCAGTATTTT.